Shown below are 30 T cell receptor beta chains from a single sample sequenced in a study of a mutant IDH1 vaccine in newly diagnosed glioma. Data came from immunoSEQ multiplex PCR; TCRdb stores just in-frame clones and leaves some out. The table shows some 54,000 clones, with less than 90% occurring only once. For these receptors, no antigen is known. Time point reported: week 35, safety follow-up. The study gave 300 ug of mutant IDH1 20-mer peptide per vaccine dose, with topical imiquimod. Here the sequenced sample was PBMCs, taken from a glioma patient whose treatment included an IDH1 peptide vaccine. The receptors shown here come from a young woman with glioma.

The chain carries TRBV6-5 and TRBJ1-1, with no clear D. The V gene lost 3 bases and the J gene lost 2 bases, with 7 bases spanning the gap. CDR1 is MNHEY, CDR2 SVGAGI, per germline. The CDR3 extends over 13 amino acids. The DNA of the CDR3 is TGTGCCAGCAGTTATGGGATAAACACTGAAGCTTTCTTT. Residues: CASSYGINTEAFF.

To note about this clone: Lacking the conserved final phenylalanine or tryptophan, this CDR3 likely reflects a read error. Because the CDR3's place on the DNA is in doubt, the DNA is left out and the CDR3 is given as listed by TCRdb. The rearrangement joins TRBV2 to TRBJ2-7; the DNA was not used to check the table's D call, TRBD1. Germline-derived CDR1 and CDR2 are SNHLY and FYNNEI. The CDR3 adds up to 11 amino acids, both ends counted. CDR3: CASPDREKWLI.

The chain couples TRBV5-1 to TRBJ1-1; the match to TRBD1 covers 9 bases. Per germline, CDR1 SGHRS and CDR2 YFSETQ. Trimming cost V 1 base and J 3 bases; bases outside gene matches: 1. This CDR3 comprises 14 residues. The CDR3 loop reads CASSLWTGDTEAFF. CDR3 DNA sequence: TGCGCCAGCAGCTTGTGGACAGGGGACACTGAAGCTTTCTTT. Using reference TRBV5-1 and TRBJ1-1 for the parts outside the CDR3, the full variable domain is KAGVTQTPRYLIKTRGQQVTLSCSPISGHRSVSWYQQTPGQGLQFLFEYFSETQRNKGNFPGRFSGRQFSNSRSEMNVSTLELGDSALYLCASSLWTGDTEAFFGQGTRLTVV.

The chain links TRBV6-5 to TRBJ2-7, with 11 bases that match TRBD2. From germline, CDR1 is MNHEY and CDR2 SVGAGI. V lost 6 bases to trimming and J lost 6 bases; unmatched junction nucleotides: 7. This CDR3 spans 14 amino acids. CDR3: CASRGLAEFSEQYF. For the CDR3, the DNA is TGTGCCAGCAGGGGACTAGCGGAGTTTTCCGAGCAGTACTTC.

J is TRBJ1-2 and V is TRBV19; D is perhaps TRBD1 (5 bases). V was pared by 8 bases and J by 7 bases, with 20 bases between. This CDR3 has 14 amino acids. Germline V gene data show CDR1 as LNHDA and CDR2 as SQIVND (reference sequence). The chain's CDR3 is CASAVGAGSIGYTF. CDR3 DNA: TGTGCCAGTGCTGTTGGGGCAGGGTCGATTGGCTACACCTTC.

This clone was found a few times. The DNA of the CDR3 is TGTGCCAGCAGCTTAGACGGCTATGGCTACACCTTC. This gives the protein CASSLDGYGYTF. The V call is TRBV7-2, the J call TRBJ1-2; no reliable D call. The CDR3 runs 12 residues. V gave up 1 base and J gave up 4 bases, with 4 bases separating them. CDR1 SGHTA and CDR2 FQGNSA come from the germline V gene.

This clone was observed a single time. Written as DNA, the CDR3 is TGTGCCAGCAGCCATAACAGGTTTTCGAACACTGAAGCTTTCTTT. The encoded protein is CASSHNRFSNTEAFF. The genes are TRBV27 and TRBJ1-1; D possibly corresponds to TRBD1 (5 bases). This CDR3 is 15 amino acids long. V was clipped by 6 bases and J by 1 base, with 15 bases between them. CDR1 and CDR2 from the germline V gene are MNHEY and SMNVEV (reference sequence).

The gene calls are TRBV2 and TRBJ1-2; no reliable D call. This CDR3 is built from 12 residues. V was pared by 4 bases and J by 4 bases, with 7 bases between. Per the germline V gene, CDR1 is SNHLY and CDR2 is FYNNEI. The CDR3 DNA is TGTGCCAGCAGTGGAGAGAGCTATGGCTACACCTTC. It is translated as CASSGESYGYTF.

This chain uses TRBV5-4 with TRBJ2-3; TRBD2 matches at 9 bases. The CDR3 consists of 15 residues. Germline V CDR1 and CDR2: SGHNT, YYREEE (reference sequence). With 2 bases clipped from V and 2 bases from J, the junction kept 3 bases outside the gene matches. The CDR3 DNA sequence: TGTGCCAGCAGCTTAGCGGGAGGTCCCACAGATACGCAGTATTTT. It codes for CASSLAGGPTDTQYF.

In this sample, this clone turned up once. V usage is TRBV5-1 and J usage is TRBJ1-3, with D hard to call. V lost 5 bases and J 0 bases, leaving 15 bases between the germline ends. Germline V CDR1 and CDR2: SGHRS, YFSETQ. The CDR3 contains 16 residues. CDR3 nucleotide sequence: TGCGCCAGCAGTCTTGGACCGATTAACTCTGGAAACACCATATATTTT. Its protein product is CASSLGPINSGNTIYF.

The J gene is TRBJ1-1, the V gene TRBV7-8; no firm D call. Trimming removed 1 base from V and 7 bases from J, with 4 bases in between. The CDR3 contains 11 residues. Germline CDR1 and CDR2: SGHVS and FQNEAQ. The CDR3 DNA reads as TGTGCCAGCAGCTTAGGACGTGAAGCTTTCTTT. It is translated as CASSLGREAFF.

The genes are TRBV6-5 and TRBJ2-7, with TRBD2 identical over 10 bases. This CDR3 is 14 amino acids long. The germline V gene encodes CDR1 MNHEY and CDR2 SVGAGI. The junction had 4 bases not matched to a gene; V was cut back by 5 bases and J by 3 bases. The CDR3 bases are TGTGCCAGCAGTACTTGGACTAGCGGCTACGAGCAGTACTTC. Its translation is CASSTWTSGYEQYF.

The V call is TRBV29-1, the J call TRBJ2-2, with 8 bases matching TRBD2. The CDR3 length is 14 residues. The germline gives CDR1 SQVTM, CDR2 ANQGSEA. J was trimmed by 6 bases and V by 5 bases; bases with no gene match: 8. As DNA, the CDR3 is TGCAGCGTTCTTATCGGGAGGGTTGCCGGGGAGCTGTTTTTT. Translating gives CSVLIGRVAGELFF.

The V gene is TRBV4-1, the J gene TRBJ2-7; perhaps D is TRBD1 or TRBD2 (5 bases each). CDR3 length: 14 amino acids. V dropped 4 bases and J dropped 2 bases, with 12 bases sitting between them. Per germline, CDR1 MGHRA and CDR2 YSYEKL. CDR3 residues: CASSPGTVTYEQYF. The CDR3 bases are TGCGCCAGCAGCCCCGGGACGGTCACCTACGAGCAGTACTTC.

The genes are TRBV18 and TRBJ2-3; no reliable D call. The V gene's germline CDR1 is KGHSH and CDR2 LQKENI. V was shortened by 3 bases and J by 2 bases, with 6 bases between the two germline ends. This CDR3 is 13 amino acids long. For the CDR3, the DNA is TGTGCCAGCTCACCGACTTTCACAGATACGCAGTATTTT. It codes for CASSPTFTDTQYF.

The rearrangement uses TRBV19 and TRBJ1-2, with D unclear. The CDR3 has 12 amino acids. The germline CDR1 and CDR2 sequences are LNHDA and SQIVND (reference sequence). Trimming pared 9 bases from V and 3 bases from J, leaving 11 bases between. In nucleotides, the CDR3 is TGTGCCAGCCATATGGGCGACTATGGCTACACCTTC. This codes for CASHMGDYGYTF.

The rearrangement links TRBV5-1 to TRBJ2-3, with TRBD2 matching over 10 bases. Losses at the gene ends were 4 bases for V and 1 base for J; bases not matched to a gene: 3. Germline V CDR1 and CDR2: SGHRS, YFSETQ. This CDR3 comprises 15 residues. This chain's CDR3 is CASSGSGRGTDTQYF. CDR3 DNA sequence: TGCGCCAGCAGCGGAAGCGGGAGGGGCACAGATACGCAGTATTTT.

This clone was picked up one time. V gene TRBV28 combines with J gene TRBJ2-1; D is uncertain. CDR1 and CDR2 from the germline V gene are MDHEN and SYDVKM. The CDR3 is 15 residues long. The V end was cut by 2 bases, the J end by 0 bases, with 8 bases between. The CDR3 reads CASSLGPSSYNEQFF. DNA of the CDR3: TGTGCCAGCAGTTTAGGGCCGAGCTCCTACAATGAGCAGTTCTTC.

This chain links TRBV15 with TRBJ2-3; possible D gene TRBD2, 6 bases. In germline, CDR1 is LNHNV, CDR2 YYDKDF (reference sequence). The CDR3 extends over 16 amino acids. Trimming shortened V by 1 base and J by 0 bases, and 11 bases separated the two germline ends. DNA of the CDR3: TGTGCCACCAGCAGAGGGACTATCTCTAGCACAGATACGCAGTATTTT. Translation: CATSRGTISSTDTQYF.

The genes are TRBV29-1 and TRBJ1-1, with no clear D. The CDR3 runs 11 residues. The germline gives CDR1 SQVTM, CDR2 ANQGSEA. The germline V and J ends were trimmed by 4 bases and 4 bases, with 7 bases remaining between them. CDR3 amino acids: CSVGVGTEAFF. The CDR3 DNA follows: TGCAGCGTTGGGGTGGGCACTGAAGCTTTCTTT.

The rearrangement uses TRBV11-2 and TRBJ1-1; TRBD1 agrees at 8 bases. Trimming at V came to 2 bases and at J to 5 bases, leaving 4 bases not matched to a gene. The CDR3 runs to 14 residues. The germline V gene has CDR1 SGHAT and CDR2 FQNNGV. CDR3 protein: CASSLKQGGTEAFF. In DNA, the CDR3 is TGTGCCAGCAGCTTAAAACAGGGGGGAACTGAAGCTTTCTTT.

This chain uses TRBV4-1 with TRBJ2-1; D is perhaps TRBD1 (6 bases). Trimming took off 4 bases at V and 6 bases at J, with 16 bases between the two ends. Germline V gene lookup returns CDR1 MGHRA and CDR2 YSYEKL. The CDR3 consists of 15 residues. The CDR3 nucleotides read TGCGCCAGCAGCCCCCTACAGGGAATGGTCAATGAGCAGTTCTTC. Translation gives CASSPLQGMVNEQFF.

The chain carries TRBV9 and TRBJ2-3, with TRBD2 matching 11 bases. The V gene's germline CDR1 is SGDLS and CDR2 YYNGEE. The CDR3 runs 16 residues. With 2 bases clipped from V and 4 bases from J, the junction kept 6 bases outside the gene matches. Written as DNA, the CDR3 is TGTGCCAGCAGCGTCTCTAGCGGGGGGAAGGCAGATACGCAGTATTTT. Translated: CASSVSSGGKADTQYF.

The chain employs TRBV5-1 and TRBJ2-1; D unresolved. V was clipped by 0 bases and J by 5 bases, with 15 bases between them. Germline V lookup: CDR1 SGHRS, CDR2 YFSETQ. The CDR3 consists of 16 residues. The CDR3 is CASSLAGQPPDNEQFF. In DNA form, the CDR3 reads TGCGCCAGCAGCTTGGCCGGGCAGCCCCCGGACAATGAGCAGTTCTTC.

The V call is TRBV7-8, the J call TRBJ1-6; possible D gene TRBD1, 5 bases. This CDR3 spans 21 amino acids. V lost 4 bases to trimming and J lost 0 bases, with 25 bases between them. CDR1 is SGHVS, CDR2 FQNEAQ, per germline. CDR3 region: CASSSGYGSQSFSSYNSPLHF. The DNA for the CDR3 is TGTGCCAGCAGCTCAGGGTACGGAAGCCAGTCGTTCAGCTCCTATAATTCACCCCTCCACTTT.

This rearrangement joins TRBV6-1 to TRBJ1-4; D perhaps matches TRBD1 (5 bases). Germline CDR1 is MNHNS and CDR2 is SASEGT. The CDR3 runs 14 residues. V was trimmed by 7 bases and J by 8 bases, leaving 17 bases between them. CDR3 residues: CASIPGRVGEKLFF. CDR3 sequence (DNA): TGTGCCAGCATCCCGGGCAGGGTTGGCGAAAAACTGTTTTTT.

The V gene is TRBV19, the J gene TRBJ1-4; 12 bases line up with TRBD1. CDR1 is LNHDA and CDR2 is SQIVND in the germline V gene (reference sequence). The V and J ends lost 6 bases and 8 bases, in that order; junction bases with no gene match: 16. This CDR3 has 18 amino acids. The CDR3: CASSPGWGQGARREKLFF. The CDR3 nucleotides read TGTGCCAGTAGCCCCGGGTGGGGACAGGGGGCGCGAAGAGAAAAACTGTTTTTT.

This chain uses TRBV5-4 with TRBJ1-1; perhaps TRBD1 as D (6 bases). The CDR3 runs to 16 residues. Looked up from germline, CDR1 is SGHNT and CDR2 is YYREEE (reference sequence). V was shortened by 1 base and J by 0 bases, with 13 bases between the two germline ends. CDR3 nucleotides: TGTGCCAGCAGCTTGTCACAGGGCGCCATGAACACTGAAGCTTTCTTT. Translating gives CASSLSQGAMNTEAFF.

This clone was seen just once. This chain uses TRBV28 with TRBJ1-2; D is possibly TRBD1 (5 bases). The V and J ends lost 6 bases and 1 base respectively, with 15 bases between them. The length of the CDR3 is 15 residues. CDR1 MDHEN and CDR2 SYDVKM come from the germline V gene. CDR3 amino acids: CASRATRGRNYGYTF. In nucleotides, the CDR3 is TGTGCCAGCAGAGCCACGAGGGGCCGTAACTATGGCTACACCTTC.

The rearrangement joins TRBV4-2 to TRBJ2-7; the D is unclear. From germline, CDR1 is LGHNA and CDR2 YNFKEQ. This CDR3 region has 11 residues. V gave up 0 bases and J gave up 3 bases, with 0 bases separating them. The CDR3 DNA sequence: TGTGCCAGCAGCCAAGACTACGAGCAGTACTTC. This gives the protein CASSQDYEQYF.